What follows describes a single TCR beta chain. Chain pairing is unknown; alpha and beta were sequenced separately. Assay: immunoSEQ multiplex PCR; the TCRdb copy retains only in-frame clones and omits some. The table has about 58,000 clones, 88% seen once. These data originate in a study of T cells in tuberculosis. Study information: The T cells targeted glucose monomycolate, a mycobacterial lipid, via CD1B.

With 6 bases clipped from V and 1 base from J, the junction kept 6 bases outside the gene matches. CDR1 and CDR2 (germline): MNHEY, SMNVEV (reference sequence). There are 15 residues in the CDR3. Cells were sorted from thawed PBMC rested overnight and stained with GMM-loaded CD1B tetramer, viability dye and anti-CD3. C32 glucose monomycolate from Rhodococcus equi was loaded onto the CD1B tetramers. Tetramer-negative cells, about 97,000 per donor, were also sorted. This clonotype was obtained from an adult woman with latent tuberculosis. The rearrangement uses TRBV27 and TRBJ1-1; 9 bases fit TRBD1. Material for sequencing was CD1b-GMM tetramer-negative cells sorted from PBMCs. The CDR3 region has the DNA TGTGCCAGCAGGGGACAGGGCGATCGGAACACTGAAGCTTTCTTT. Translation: CASRGQGDRNTEAFF.